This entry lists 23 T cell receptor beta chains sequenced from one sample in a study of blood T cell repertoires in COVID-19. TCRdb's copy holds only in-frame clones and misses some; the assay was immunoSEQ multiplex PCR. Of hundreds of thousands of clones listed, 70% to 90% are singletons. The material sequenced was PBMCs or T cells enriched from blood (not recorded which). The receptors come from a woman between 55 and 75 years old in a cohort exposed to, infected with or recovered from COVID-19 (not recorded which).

In nucleotides, the CDR3 is TGTGCCACCAGTGATTCCAGGATGGGCTATGGCTACACCTTC. It encodes CATSDSRMGYGYTF. The genes are TRBV24-1 and TRBJ1-2, with unresolved D. The CDR3 has 14 amino acids. V lost 2 bases and J lost 4, with 10 bases in between. Germline CDR1 and CDR2: KGHDR and SFDVKD.

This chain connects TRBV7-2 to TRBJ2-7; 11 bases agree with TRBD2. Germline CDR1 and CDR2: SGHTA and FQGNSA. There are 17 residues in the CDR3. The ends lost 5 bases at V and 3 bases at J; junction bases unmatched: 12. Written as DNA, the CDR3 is TGTGCCAGCAGCGATACGTGGACTAGCGGGCGAATCTACGAGCAGTACTTC. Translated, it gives CASSDTWTSGRIYEQYF.

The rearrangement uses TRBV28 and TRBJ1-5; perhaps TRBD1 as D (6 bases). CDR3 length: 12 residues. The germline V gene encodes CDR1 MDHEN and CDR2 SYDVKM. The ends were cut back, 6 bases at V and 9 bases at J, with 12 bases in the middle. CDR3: CASRTPTGPQHF. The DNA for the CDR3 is TGTGCCAGCAGGACCCCGACAGGGCCCCAGCATTTT.

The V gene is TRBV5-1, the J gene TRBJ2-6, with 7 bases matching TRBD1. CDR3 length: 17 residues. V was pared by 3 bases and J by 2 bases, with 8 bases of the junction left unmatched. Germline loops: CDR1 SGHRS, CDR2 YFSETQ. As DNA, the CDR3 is TGCGCCAGCAGCTCAGAGACAGGGACCACTGGGGCCAACGTCCTGACTTTC. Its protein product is CASSSETGTTGANVLTF.

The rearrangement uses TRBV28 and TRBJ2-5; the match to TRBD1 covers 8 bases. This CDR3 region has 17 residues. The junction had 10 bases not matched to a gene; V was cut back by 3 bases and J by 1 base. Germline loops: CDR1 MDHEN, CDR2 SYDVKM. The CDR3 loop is CASSLMDRAPVQETQYF. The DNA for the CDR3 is TGTGCCAGCAGTTTGATGGACAGGGCTCCCGTCCAAGAGACCCAGTACTTC. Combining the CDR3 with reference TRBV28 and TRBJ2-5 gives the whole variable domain DVKVTQSSRYLVKRTGEKVFLECVQDMDHENMFWYRQDPGLGLRLIYFSYDVKMKEKGDIPEGYSVSREKKERFSLILESASTNQTSMYLCASSLMDRAPVQETQYFGPGTRLLVL.

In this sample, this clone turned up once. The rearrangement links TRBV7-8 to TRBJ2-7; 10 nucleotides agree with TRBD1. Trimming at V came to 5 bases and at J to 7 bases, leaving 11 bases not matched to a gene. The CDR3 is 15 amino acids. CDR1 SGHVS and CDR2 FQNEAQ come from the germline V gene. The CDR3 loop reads CASSTGQGPSLEQYF. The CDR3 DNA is TGTGCCAGCAGCACGGGACAGGGGCCCTCACTGGAGCAGTACTTC.

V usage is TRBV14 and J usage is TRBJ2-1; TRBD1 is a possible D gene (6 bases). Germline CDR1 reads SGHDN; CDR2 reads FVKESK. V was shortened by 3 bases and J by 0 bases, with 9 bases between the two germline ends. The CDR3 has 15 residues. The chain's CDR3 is CASSHTGSSYNEQFF. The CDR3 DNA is TGTGCCAGCAGCCATACAGGGAGCTCCTACAATGAGCAGTTCTTC.

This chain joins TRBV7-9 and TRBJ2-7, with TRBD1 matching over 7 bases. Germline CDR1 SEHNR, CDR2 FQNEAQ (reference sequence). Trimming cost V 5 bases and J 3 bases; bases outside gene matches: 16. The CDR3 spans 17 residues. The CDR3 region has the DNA TGTGCCAGCAGCCTGAAAGATGCCGGGACAGCTAACTACGAGCAGTACTTC. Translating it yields CASSLKDAGTANYEQYF.

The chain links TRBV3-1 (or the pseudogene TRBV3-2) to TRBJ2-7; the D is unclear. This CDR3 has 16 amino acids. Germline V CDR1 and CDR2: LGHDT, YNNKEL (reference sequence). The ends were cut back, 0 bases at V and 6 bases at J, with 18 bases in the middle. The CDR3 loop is CASSQEFSVRSGEQYF. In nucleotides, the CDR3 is TGTGCCAGCAGCCAAGAATTCTCCGTAAGATCCGGCGAGCAGTACTTC.

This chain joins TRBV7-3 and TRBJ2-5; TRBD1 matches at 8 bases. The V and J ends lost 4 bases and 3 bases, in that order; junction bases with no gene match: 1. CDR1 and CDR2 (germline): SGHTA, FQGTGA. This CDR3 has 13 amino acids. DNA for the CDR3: TGTGCCAGCAGCTGGACAGGGAAAGAGACCCAGTACTTC. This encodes CASSWTGKETQYF.

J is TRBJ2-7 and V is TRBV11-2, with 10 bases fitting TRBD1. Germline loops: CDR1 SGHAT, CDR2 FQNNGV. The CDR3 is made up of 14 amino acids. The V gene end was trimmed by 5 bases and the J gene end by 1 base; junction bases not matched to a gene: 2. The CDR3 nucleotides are TGTGCCAGCAGCCGGGACAGGGGATCCTACGAGCAGTACTTC. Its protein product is CASSRDRGSYEQYF.

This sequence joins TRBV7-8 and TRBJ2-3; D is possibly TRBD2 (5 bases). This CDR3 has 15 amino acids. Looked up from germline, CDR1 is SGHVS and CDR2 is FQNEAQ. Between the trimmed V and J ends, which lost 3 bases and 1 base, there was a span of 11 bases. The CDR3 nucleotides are TGTGCCAGCAGCTTGAGAGCGGCTGGCACAGATACGCAGTATTTT. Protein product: CASSLRAAGTDTQYF.

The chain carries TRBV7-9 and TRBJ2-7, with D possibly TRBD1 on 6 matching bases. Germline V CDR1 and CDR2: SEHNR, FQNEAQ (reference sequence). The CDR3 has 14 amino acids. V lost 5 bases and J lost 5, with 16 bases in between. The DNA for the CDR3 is TGTGCCAGCAGCCGGGACACCAACGACGACGAGCAGTACTTC. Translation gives CASSRDTNDDEQYF.

The CDR3 loop reads CASSPFSRREDTQYF. CDR3 sequence (DNA): TGTGCCAGCAGCCCTTTTTCGAGGCGAGAAGATACGCAGTATTTT. V is TRBV14 and J is TRBJ2-3; D unclear. The CDR3 length is 15 residues. V was clipped by 4 bases and J by 5 bases, with 16 bases between them. Germline V gives CDR1 SGHDN, CDR2 FVKESK.

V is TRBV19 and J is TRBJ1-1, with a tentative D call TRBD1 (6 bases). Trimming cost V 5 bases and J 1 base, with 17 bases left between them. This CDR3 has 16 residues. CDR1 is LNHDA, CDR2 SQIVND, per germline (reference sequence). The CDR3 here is CASSSSTQGRNTEAFF. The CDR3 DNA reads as TGTGCCAGTAGTTCCTCCACTCAGGGGAGGAACACTGAAGCTTTCTTT. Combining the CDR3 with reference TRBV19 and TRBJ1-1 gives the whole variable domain DGGITQSPKYLFRKEGQNVTLSCEQNLNHDAMYWYRQDPGQGLRLIYYSQIVNDFQKGDIAEGYSVSREKKESFPLTVTSAQKNPTAFYLCASSSSTQGRNTEAFFGQGTRLTVV.

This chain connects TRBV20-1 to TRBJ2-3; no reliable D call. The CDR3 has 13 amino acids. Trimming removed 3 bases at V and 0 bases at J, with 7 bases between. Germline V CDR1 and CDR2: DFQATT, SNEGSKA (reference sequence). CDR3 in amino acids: CSASTVSTDTQYF. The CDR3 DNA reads TGCAGTGCTAGTACGGTTAGCACAGATACGCAGTATTTT.

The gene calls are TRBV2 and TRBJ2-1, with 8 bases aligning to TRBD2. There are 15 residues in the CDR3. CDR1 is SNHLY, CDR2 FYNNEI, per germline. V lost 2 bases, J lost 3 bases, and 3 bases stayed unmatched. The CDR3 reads CASSESGGSYNEQFF. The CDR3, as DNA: TGTGCCAGCAGTGAATCGGGGGGGAGCTACAATGAGCAGTTCTTC.

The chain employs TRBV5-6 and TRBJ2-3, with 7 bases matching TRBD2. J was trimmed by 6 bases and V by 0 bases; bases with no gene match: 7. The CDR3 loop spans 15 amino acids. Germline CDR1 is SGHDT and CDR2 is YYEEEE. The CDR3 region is CASSLAASGRDTQYF. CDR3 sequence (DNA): TGTGCCAGCAGCTTGGCGGCGTCCGGGAGGGATACGCAGTATTTT.

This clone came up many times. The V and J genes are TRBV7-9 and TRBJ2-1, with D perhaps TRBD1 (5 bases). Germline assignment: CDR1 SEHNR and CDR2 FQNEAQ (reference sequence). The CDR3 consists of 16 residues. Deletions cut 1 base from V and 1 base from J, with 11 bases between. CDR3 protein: CASSLGFQGSYNEQFF. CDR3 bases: TGTGCCAGCAGCTTAGGGTTTCAGGGTTCCTACAATGAGCAGTTCTTC.

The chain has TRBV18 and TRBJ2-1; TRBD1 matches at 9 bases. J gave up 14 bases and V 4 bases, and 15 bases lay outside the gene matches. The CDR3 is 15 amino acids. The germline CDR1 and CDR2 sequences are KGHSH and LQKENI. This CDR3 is CASSLNRGQGPSEFF. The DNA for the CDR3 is TGTGCCAGCTCACTCAACCGGGGACAGGGACCATCTGAGTTCTTC.

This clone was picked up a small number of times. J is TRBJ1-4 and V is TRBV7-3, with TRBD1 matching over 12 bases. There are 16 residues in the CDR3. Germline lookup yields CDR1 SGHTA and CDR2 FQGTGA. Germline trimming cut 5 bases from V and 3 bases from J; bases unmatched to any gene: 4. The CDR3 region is CASSRDRGLANEKLFF. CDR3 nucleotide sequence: TGTGCCAGCAGCCGGGACAGGGGGCTAGCTAATGAAAAACTGTTTTTT.

Here the CDR3 DNA reads TGTGCCAGCAGTTACCCCCCGGGAATGAACACTGAAGCTTTCTTT. Translated, it gives CASSYPPGMNTEAFF. The chain employs TRBV6-6 and TRBJ1-1; D unresolved. CDR1 MNHNY and CDR2 SVGAGI come from the germline V gene (reference sequence). The CDR3 loop spans 15 amino acids. V was shortened by 2 bases and J by 0 bases, with 10 bases between the two germline ends.

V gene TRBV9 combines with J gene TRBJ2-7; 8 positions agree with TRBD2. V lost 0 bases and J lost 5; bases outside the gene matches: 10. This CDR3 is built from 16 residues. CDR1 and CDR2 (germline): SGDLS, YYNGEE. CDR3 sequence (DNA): TGTGCCAGCAGCGTAGGTGACGGGAGGGCCCGTAACGAGCAGTACTTC. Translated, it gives CASSVGDGRARNEQYF.